This TCR beta chain was recorded in a study of blood T cell repertoires in COVID-19. For the study at large: Specimens from acute and convalescent COVID-19 originated in the United States, Italy and Spain. T cells, B-cell-depleted T cells, or PBMCs supplied cDNA or gDNA.

In the original processing: Amplification of reference gene primers provided the estimated nucleated cell counts. TCRdb's table, derived via immunoSEQ multiplex PCR, lists solely in-frame clones and lacks some. For V, J and clone size, that table is used; D and trimming come from the DNA. Here the sample spans 90,000 to 110,000 clones, roughly 80% being singletons. Germline V gene data show CDR1 as MDHEN and CDR2 as SYDVKM. V shed 2 bases and J shed 5 bases, with 13 bases lying between them. CDR3 size: 15 residues. This clone has just one count. The chain carries TRBV28 and TRBJ2-1; D perhaps matches TRBD1 (5 bases). Sequenced material: peripheral blood. This sequence originates from a woman between 65 and 79 years old with acute or convalescent COVID-19. The chain's CDR3 is CASSLRGPGDNEQFF. CDR3 coding DNA: TGTGCCAGCAGTTTAAGGGGCCCTGGTGACAATGAGCAGTTCTTC.